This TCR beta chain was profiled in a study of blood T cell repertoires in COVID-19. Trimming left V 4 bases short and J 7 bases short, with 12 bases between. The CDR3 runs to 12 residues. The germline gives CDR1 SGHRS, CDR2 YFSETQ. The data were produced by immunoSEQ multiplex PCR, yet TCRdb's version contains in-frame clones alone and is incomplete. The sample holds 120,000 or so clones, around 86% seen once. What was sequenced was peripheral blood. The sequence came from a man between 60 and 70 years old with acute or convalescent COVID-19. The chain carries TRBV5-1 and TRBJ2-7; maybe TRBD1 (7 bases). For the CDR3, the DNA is TGCGCCAGCAGCCCTCAGGGGGGAGAGCAGTACTTC. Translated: CASSPQGGEQYF.